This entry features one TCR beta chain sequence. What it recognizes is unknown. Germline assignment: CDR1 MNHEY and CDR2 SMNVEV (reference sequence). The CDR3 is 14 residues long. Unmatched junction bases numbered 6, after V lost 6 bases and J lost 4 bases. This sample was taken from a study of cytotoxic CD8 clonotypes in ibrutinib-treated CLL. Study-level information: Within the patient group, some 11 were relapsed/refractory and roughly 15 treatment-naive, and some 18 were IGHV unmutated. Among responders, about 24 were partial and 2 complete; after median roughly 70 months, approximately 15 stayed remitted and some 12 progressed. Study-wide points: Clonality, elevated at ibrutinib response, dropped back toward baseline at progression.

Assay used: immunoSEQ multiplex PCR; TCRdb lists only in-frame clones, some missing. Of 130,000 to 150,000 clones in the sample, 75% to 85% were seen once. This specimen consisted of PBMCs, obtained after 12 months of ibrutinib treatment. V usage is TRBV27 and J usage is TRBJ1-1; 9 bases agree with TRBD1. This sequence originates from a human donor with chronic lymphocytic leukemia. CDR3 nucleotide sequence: TGTGCCAGCAGGACCGGACAGGGGTTCACTGAAGCTTTCTTT. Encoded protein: CASRTGQGFTEAFF.